Listed below are T cell receptor beta chains from one sample, sequenced in a study of CD8 T cells in Susac syndrome. TCRdb reprocessed the immunoSEQ multiplex PCR reads with MiXCR, giving one entry per CDR3 protein. This table has approximately 120,000 distinct CDR3 sequences, approximately 96% appearing once. Sequenced material: CD4+ T cells from PBMCs. Every receptor here comes from a human donor in good health. Each CDR3 is given with its conserved first and last residue. The order of the fields is J gene, V gene, CDR3 protein.

TRBJ2-3	TRBV7-9	CASPAGDTDTQYF
TRBJ2-2	TRBV24-1	CATSDTQGNTGELFF
TRBJ1-1	TRBV5-1	CASRIAGASEAFF
TRBJ2-2	TRBV27	CASSPIDRVDTGELFF
TRBJ2-3	TRBV4-1	CASSQERGTQYF
TRBJ2-7	TRBV20-1	CSAGAKKEQYF
TRBJ2-7	TRBV29-1	CSVEERTGTYEQYF
TRBJ2-3	TRBV12-5	CASGLVVGSFFTDTQYF
TRBJ1-3	TRBV15	CATSRITGAPSGNTIYF
TRBJ2-7	TRBV9	CASSVGGLHEQYF
TRBJ2-1	TRBV20-1	CSARRGTAGEQFF
TRBJ2-7	TRBV20-1	CSAPIPGLAMAYEQYF
TRBJ2-7	TRBV7-2	CASSTMGSSYEQYF
TRBJ2-7	TRBV3-1	CASSQDHGSSYEQYF
TRBJ2-3	TRBV20-1	CSAPTSSRTDTQYF
TRBJ2-1	TRBV4-1	CASSPNRQGYNEQFF
TRBJ2-4	TRBV19	CASAGTGVAKNIQYF
TRBJ1-5	TRBV12-3/TRBV12-4	CASSPRTGGFSNVRQPQHF
TRBJ1-2	TRBV12-3/TRBV12-4	CASRQSPANYGYTF
TRBJ2-1	TRBV3-1	CASRREEGYNEQFF
TRBJ2-1	TRBV13	CASSQRTSGKSQFF
TRBJ1-5	TRBV6-2/TRBV6-3	CASSYNLDRSNQPQHF
TRBJ1-2	TRBV29-1	CSVGEGDYGYTF
TRBJ1-4	TRBV20-1	CSASIGFGGGSEKLFF
TRBJ1-5	TRBV7-2	CASSLRGQRNSYSNQPQHF
TRBJ2-5	TRBV7-2	CASSLDGLARETQYF
TRBJ2-7	TRBV3-1	CASSQEYRGSYEQYF
TRBJ2-5	TRBV10-3	CAISESKTQYF
TRBJ2-6	TRBV4-3	CASSQEGHPSGGSSGANVLTF
TRBJ2-5	TRBV5-4	CASSAGRPQETQYF
TRBJ2-5	TRBV5-1	CASGGTSGGETQYF
TRBJ2-5	TRBV9	CASSPRTSGETQYF
TRBJ2-3	TRBV20-1	CSARIPATTDTQYF
TRBJ1-2	TRBV9	CASTPGRQYYGYTF
TRBJ2-2	TRBV24-1	CATSDARRNTGELFF
TRBJ2-7	TRBV6-2/TRBV6-3	CASGSYEQYF
TRBJ2-1	TRBV7-2	CASSASGTGIYNEQFF
TRBJ2-4	TRBV4-1	CASSQAAGVAKNIQYF
TRBJ2-7	TRBV6-8	CASSYSNQFYEQYF
TRBJ2-2	TRBV6-2/TRBV6-3	CASSYGGNTGELFF
TRBJ1-6	TRBV12-3/TRBV12-4	CASSPRQALYNSPLHF
TRBJ1-2	TRBV5-1	CASSRGPGQGNYGYTF
TRBJ2-1	TRBV4-3	CASSPAVEGGIQGQFF
TRBJ2-6	TRBV20-1	CSARLEVRSGANVLTF
TRBJ2-5	TRBV5-4	CASSKGLAGEETQYF
TRBJ2-2	TRBV2	CASRGTSATGELFF
TRBJ1-3	TRBV7-2	CASSLHRDTIYF
TRBJ2-7	TRBV3-1	CASSPMAGAGYEQYF
TRBJ2-7	TRBV6-2/TRBV6-3	CASSQGLAGSYEQYF
TRBJ2-3	TRBV12-3/TRBV12-4	CASTPRGPPDTQYF
TRBJ2-5	TRBV5-1	CASSPNVGAQYF
TRBJ2-5	TRBV12-3/TRBV12-4	CASSFSGFQETQYF